This T cell receptor (beta chain) was sequenced during a study of shared clonotypes between healthy human individuals. Repertoires were generated with immunoSEQ multiplex PCR, while TCRdb's copy carries only in-frame clones and drops some. Of 2 million to 2.5 million clones in the sample, over 85% were seen once. Study results and caveats: In contrast to clonotypes shared by all four donors, non-shared clonotypes had lower generation probabilities.

On this clone: Its target is unknown.

V lost 2 bases, J lost 0 bases, and 7 bases lay in between. Germline CDR1 MNHEY, CDR2 SMNVEV (reference sequence). The CDR3 contains 14 residues. Participating donors were healthy, HIV-negative adults free of recent acute infections or vaccinations. CD4+ cells yielded CD45RA+ naive and CD45RA-negative memory subsets. The V and J genes are TRBV27 and TRBJ1-1, with unresolved D. The TCR was taken from a man younger than 35 in good health. Some clones in this sample may be carry-over from other donors' samples. Sequencing input: naive CD4+ T cells from PBMCs. Subset defined: CD45RA+ positively selected. CDR3 in DNA: TGTGCCAGCAGTTTACGGATAATGAACACTGAAGCTTTCTTT. Its protein is CASSLRIMNTEAFF.